Below, 17 T cell receptor beta chains from the same sample are listed, as sequenced in a study of cytomegalovirus exposure and HLA in healthy donors. PCR involved 60 Vbeta and 13 Jbeta primers. Clones were sequenced by immunoSEQ multiplex PCR, and TCRdb holds only the in-frame ones, with some missing. The sample lists roughly 200,000 clones, around 76% seen once, with about 0.63% in the top ten. Sequencing used PBMCs. Receptor source: a man between 18 and 35 years old in good health and CMV-seronegative.

The chain carries TRBV7-6 and TRBJ1-5; 10 bases are shared with TRBD1. Trimming at V came to 5 bases and at J to 6 bases, leaving 7 bases not matched to a gene. Germline V lookup: CDR1 SGHVS, CDR2 FNYEAQ. CDR3 length equals 15 residues. CDR3 DNA: TGTGCCAGCAGCCTTCGGACAGGGGGAGGTCAGCCCCAGCATTTT. Protein sequence: CASSLRTGGGQPQHF.

This chain uses TRBV5-6 with TRBJ2-7; 8 positions agree with TRBD1. The CDR3 consists of 12 residues. Losses at the gene ends were 3 bases for V and 9 bases for J; bases not matched to a gene: 5. Germline CDR1 reads SGHDT; CDR2 reads YYEEEE. CDR3 bases: TGTGCCAGCAGCTCCGGGACAGGTTGGCAGTACTTC. Its translation is CASSSGTGWQYF.

This chain connects TRBV5-4 to TRBJ2-3, with D perhaps matching TRBD2 (5 bases). The CDR3 runs 15 residues. Trimming cost V 0 bases and J 3 bases, with 11 bases left between them. The germline gives CDR1 SGHNT, CDR2 YYREEE (reference sequence). As DNA, the CDR3 is TGTGCCAGCAGCTTGGAGTTAGGGAGTACAGATACGCAGTATTTT. It is translated as CASSLELGSTDTQYF. The whole variable domain, remainder taken from reference TRBV5-4 and TRBJ2-3, is ETGVTQSPTHLIKTRGQQVTLRCSSQSGHNTVSWYQQALGQGPQFIFQYYREEENGRGNFPPRFSGLQFPNYSSELNVNALELDDSALYLCASSLELGSTDTQYFGPGTRLTVL.

The genes are TRBV19 and TRBJ2-7; 8 bases agree with TRBD1. The germline gives CDR1 LNHDA, CDR2 SQIVND (reference sequence). CDR3 length: 14 residues. Trimming cost V 5 bases and J 1 base; bases outside gene matches: 4. The CDR3 sequence is CASSPYRGSYEQYF. CDR3 sequence (DNA): TGTGCCAGTAGTCCTTACAGGGGGTCCTACGAGCAGTACTTC.

This chain joins TRBV28 and TRBJ1-6; D unclear. Trimming left V 6 bases short and J 0 bases short, with 9 bases between. The CDR3 contains 15 residues. The germline gives CDR1 MDHEN, CDR2 SYDVKM. The CDR3 region is CASSPWSSYNSPLHF. The CDR3 DNA reads TGTGCCAGCAGCCCCTGGAGCTCCTATAATTCACCCCTCCACTTT.

V is TRBV18 and J is TRBJ2-7, with 10 nucleotides matching TRBD2. The length of the CDR3 is 19 residues. Germline V lookup: CDR1 KGHSH, CDR2 LQKENI. The V gene end was trimmed by 4 bases and the J gene end by 5 bases; junction bases not matched to a gene: 20. In DNA form, the CDR3 reads TGTGCCAGCTCACAACTAGGCCGGGCTAGCGGGAGCTTTGTCGACGAGCAGTACTTC. This codes for CASSQLGRASGSFVDEQYF.

V and J are TRBV5-4 and TRBJ2-1; TRBD2 agrees at 8 bases. The junction had 6 bases not matched to a gene; V was cut back by 4 bases and J by 0 bases. CDR1 is SGHNT and CDR2 is YYREEE in the germline V gene (reference sequence). The CDR3 spans 16 residues. CDR3 protein: CASSVQRGSSYNEQFF. The CDR3 coding sequence is TGTGCCAGCAGCGTACAGCGGGGGAGCTCCTACAATGAGCAGTTCTTC.

The V and J genes are TRBV2 and TRBJ1-5; D unresolved. This CDR3 has 15 residues. Trimming removed 5 bases at V and 0 bases at J, with 11 bases between. The germline gives CDR1 SNHLY, CDR2 FYNNEI. This chain's CDR3 is CASSKETVSNQPQHF. The CDR3 DNA reads TGTGCCAGCAGTAAGGAAACAGTTAGCAATCAGCCCCAGCATTTT.

The gene calls are TRBV19 and TRBJ1-5; D unclear. CDR1 LNHDA and CDR2 SQIVND come from the germline V gene (reference sequence). Trimming left V 0 bases short and J 6 bases short, with 9 bases between. The CDR3 has 14 amino acids. CDR3 loop: CASSIDLPGQPQHF. CDR3 sequence (DNA): TGTGCCAGTAGTATAGATCTTCCGGGTCAGCCCCAGCATTTT.

This sequence joins TRBV7-2 and TRBJ1-2; D might be TRBD1 (6 bases). This CDR3 is built from 14 residues. V lost 1 base to trimming and J lost 7 bases, with 13 bases between them. Per the germline V gene, CDR1 is SGHTA and CDR2 is FQGNSA. CDR3 loop: CASSLDTGRSGYTF. CDR3 sequence (DNA): TGTGCCAGCAGCTTAGATACAGGGCGCTCTGGCTACACCTTC.

V is TRBV5-8 and J is TRBJ2-5; D not certain. Germline V gene data show CDR1 as SGHTS and CDR2 as YDEGEE. Trimming pared 4 bases from V and 3 bases from J, leaving 7 bases between. The CDR3 runs to 12 residues. The CDR3 reads CASSPSEETQYF. In nucleotides, the CDR3 is TGTGCCAGCAGCCCTAGTGAAGAGACCCAGTACTTC.

This clone has a handful of counts. The gene calls are TRBV30 and TRBJ1-1; 7 bases are a match to TRBD1. Germline CDR1 reads GTSNPN; CDR2 reads SVGIG (reference sequence). Unmatched junction bases numbered 4, after V lost 5 bases and J lost 1 base. The CDR3 has 13 amino acids. The CDR3 is CAWGRDRNTEAFF. For the CDR3, the DNA is TGTGCCTGGGGCCGGGACAGGAACACTGAAGCTTTCTTT.

The rearrangement uses TRBV28 and TRBJ2-5, with TRBD2 matching over 8 bases. The CDR3 runs to 17 residues. Germline V gene sequence: CDR1 MDHEN, CDR2 SYDVKM. With V trimmed by 1 base and J by 0 bases, 7 bases remained unmatched. Here the CDR3 DNA reads TGTGCCAGCAGTTTATCTTTTCTAGCGGGCCACCAAGAGACCCAGTACTTC. Translating gives CASSLSFLAGHQETQYF. The full variable domain, with the rest looked up from reference TRBV28 and TRBJ2-5, is DVKVTQSSRYLVKRTGEKVFLECVQDMDHENMFWYRQDPGLGLRLIYFSYDVKMKEKGDIPEGYSVSREKKERFSLILESASTNQTSMYLCASSLSFLAGHQETQYFGPGTRLLVL.

V and J are TRBV7-9 and TRBJ1-1; the D gene is possibly TRBD1 (6 bases). The CDR3 is 13 amino acids. The germline V gene has CDR1 SEHNR and CDR2 FQNEAQ (reference sequence). V lost 7 bases and J lost 1, with 10 bases in between. The CDR3 loop is CASKGEGNTEAFF. The CDR3 DNA reads TGTGCCAGCAAGGGGGAGGGGAACACTGAAGCTTTCTTT.

The V and J genes are TRBV7-3 and TRBJ2-7; D perhaps matches TRBD2 (5 bases). CDR3 length: 14 amino acids. V lost 5 bases to trimming and J lost 3 bases, with 14 bases between them. CDR1 is SGHTA, CDR2 FQGTGA, per germline. CDR3 residues: CASSPLASSYEQYF. The CDR3 nucleotides read TGTGCCAGCAGCCCGCTAGCCTCCAGCTACGAGCAGTACTTC.

This chain links TRBV6-5 with TRBJ1-2; D is perhaps TRBD1 (6 bases). Between the trimmed V and J ends, which lost 5 bases and 1 base, there was a span of 11 bases. The CDR3 consists of 14 residues. Germline lookup yields CDR1 MNHEY and CDR2 SVGAGI. The CDR3: CASSERTVNYGYTF. The CDR3 coding sequence is TGTGCCAGCAGTGAAAGGACAGTTAACTATGGCTACACCTTC.

The chain combines TRBV6-5 with TRBJ2-1, with 7 bases aligning to TRBD2. The CDR3 is made up of 15 amino acids. V was clipped by 6 bases and J by 0 bases; unmatched bases: 5. Germline V gene data show CDR1 as MNHEY and CDR2 as SVGAGI. Written as DNA, the CDR3 is TGTGCCAGCAGACAACTAGCGATCTCCTACAATGAGCAGTTCTTC. Translating gives CASRQLAISYNEQFF.